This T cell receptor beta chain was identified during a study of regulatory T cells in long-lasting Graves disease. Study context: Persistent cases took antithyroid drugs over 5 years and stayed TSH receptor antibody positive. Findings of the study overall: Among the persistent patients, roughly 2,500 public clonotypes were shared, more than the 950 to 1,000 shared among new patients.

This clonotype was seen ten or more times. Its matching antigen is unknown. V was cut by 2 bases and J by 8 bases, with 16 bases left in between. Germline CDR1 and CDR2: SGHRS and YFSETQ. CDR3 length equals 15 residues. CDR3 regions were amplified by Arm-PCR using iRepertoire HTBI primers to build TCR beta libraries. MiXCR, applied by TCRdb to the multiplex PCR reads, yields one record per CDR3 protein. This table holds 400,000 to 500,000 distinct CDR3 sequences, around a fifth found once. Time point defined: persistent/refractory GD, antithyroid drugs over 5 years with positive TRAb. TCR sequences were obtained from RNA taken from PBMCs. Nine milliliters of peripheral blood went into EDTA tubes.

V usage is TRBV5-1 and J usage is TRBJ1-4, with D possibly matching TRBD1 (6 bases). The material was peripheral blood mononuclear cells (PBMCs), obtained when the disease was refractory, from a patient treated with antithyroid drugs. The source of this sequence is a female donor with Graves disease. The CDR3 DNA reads TGCGCCAGCAGCTTAGAGGACAGACCAGAGGAAAAACTGTTTTTT. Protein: CASSLEDRPEEKLFF.